This TCR beta chain was sequenced for a study of cytomegalovirus exposure and HLA in healthy donors. Notes on this clone: What it recognizes is unknown.

The CDR3 totals 12 residues. The germline CDR1 and CDR2 sequences are WNHNN and SYGVQD (reference sequence). Trimming cost V 2 bases and J 14 bases, with 12 bases left between them. Study conclusions and caveats: In a later analysis, the majority of CMV-associated beta chains seemingly showed HLA restriction. TCR beta sequences reportedly predicted the HLA-A and HLA-B alleles of most subjects accurately. A likely sequencing artifact accounted for one observed cluster of highly shared sequence variants.

13 Jbeta primers and 60 Vbeta primers were used for the PCR. TCRdb's table, derived via immunoSEQ multiplex PCR, lists solely in-frame clones and lacks some. The data contain under 150,000 clones, over 60% of them singletons. Sequenced: PBMCs. The genes are TRBV10-1 and TRBJ1-4; D is ambiguous. This receptor was taken from a woman aged 25 to 39 in good health and CMV-seronegative. The CDR3 nucleotides read TGCGCCAGCAGTGAGGATAACGGAGACCTGTTTTTT. It encodes CASSEDNGDLFF.